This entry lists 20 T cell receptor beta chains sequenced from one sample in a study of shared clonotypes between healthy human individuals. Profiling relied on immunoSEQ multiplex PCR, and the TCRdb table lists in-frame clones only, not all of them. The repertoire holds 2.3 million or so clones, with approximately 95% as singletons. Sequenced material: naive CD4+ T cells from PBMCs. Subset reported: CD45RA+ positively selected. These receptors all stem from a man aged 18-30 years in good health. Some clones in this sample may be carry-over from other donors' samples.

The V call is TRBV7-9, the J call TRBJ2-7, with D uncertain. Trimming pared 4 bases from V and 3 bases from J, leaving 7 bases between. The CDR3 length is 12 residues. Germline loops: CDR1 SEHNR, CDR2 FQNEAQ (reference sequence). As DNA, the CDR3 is TGTGCCAGCAGCTCCGGGTTCTACGAGCAGTACTTC. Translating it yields CASSSGFYEQYF.

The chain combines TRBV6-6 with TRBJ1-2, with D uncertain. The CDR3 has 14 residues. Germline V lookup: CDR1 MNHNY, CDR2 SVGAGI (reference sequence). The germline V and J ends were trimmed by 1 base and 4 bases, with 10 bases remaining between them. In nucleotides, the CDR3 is TGTGCCAGCAGTTACTATTCCAAGACCTATGGCTACACCTTC. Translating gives CASSYYSKTYGYTF.

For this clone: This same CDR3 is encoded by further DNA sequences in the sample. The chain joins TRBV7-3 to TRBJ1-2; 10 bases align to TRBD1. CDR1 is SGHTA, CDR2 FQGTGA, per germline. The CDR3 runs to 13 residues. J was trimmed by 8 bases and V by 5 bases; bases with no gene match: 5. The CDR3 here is CASSPTGGAGYTF. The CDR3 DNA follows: TGTGCCAGCAGCCCGACAGGGGGCGCGGGCTACACCTTC.

CDR3 bases: TGTGCCAGCAGTGAAGCAGACCGGGGCACAGATACGCAGTATTTT. This codes for CASSEADRGTDTQYF. The V and J genes are TRBV6-1 and TRBJ2-3; D is undetermined. The V end was cut by 0 bases, the J end by 1 base, with 8 bases between. The CDR3 spans 15 residues. Looked up from germline, CDR1 is MNHNS and CDR2 is SASEGT.

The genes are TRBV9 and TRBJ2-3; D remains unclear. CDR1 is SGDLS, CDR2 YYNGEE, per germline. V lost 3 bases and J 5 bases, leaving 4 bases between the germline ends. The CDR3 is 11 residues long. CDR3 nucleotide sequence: TGTGCCAGCAGCGCCCTAGATACGCAGTATTTT. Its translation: CASSALDTQYF.

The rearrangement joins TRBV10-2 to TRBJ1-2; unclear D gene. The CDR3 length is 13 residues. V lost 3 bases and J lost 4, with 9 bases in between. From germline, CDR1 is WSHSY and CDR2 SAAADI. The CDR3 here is CASSDRRIYGYTF. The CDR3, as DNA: TGCGCCAGCAGTGACCGACGGATCTATGGCTACACCTTC.

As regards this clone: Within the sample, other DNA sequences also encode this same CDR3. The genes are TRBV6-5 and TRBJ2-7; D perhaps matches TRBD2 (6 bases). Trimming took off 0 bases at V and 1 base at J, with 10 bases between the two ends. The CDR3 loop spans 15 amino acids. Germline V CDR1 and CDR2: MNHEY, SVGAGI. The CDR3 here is CASSYSTGESYEQYF. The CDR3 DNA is TGTGCCAGCAGTTACTCGACGGGGGAGTCCTACGAGCAGTACTTC.

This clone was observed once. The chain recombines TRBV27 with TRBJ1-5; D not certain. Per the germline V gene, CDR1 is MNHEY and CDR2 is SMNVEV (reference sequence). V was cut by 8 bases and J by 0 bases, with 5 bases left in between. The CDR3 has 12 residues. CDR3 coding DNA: TGTGCCAGCGCCAATAGCAATCAGCCCCAGCATTTT. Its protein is CASANSNQPQHF.

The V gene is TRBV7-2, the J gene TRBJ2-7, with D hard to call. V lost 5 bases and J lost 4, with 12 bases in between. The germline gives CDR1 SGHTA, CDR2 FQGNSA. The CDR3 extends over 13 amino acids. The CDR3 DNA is TGTGCCAGCAGCCAGGCTAGGCGGTACGAGCAGTACTTC. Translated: CASSQARRYEQYF.

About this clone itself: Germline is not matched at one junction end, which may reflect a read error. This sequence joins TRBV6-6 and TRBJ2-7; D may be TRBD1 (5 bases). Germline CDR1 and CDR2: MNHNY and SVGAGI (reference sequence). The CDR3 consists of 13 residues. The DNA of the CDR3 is TGTGTCAGCAACAAAGGGGCAGACTACGAGCAGTACTTC. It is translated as CVSNKGADYEQYF.

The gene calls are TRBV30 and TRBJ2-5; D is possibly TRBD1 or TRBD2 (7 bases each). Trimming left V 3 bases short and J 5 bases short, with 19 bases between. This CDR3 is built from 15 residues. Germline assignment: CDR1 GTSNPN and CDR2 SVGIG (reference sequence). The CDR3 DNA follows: TGTGCCTGGAGCCGGGGGGCAGGGGGACCGGAGACCCAGTACTTC. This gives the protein CAWSRGAGGPETQYF.

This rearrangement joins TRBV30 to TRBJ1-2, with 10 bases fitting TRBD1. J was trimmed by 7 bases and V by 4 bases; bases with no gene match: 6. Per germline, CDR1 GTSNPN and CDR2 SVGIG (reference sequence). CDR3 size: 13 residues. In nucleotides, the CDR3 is TGTGCCTGGACCGGACAGGGGGTCGGTGGCTACACCTTC. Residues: CAWTGQGVGGYTF. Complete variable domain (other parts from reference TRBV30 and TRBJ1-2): SQTIHQWPATLVQPVGSPLSLECTVEGTSNPNLYWYRQAAGRGLQLLFYSVGIGQISSEVPQNLSASRPQDRQFILSSKKLLLSDSGFYLCAWTGQGVGGYTFGSGTRLTVV.

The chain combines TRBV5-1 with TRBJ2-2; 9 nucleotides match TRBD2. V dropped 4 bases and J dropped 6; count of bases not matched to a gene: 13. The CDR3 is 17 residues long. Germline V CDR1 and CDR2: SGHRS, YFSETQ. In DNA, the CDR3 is TGCGCCAGCAGCCCGGCTCCGGGCGCGGGAGGGGCCGGGGAGCTGTTTTTT. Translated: CASSPAPGAGGAGELFF.

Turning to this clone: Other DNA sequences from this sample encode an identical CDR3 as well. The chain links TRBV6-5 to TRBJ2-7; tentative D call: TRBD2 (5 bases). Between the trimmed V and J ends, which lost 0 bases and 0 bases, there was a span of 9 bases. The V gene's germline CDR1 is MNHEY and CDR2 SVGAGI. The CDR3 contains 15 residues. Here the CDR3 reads CASSYSQRSSYEQYF. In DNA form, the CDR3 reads TGTGCCAGCAGTTACTCGCAGCGGAGCTCCTACGAGCAGTACTTC.

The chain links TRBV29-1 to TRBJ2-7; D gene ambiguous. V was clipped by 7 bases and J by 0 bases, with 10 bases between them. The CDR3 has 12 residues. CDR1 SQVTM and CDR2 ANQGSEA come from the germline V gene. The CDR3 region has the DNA TGCAGCGGGCTGACGGCCTCCTACGAGCAGTACTTC. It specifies CSGLTASYEQYF.

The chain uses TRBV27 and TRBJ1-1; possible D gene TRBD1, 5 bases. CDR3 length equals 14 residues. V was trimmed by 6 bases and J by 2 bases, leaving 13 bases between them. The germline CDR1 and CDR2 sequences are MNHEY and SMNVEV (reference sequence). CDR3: CASRGWDGNTEAFF. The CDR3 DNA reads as TGTGCCAGCAGGGGCTGGGACGGTAACACTGAAGCTTTCTTT.

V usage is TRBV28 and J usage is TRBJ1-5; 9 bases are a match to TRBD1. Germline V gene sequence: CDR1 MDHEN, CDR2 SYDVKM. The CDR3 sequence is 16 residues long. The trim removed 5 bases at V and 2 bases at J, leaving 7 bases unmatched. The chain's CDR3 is CASSTTTGGGNQPQHF. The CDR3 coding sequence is TGTGCCAGCAGTACAACCACAGGGGGCGGCAATCAGCCCCAGCATTTT.

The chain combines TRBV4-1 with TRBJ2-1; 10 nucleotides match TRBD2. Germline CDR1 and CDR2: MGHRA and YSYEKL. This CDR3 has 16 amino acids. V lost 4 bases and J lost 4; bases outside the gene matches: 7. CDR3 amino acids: CASSLRTSGQYNEQFF. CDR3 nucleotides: TGCGCCAGCAGCCTTCGGACTAGCGGACAATACAATGAGCAGTTCTTC.

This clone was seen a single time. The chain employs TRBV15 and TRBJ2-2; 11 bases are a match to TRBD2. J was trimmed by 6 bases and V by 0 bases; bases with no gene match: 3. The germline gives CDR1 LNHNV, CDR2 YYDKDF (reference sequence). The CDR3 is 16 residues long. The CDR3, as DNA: TGTGCCACCAGCAGAGACCAACTAGCGGGAGCCGGGGAGCTGTTTTTT. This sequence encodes CATSRDQLAGAGELFF.

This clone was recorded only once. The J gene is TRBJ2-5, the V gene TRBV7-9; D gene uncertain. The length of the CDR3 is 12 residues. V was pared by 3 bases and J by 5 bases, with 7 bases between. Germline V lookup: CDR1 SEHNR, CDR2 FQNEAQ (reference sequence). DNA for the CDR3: TGTGCCAGCAGCTTTGCCATGGAGACCCAGTACTTC. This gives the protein CASSFAMETQYF. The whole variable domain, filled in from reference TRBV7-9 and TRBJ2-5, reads DTGVSQNPRHKITKRGQNVTFRCDPISEHNRLYWYRQTLGQGPEFLTYFQNEAQLEKSRLLSDRFSAERPKGSFSTLEIQRTEQGDSAMYLCASSFAMETQYFGPGTRLLVL.